This TCR beta chain was profiled in a study of blood T cell repertoires in COVID-19. Study summary: Sample material is recorded as cDNA or gDNA derived from T cells, B-cell-depleted T cells, or PBMCs.

Original processing methods: Reference gene primer amplification gave nucleated cell count estimates. Method: immunoSEQ multiplex PCR; TCRdb's copy keeps in-frame clones and lacks some. V, J and clone size were drawn from that table, and D and trimming were deduced from the DNA. The table shows 150,000 to 200,000 clones, with about 85% occurring only once. Participants' reported clinical history set cohort assignment. The germline CDR1 and CDR2 sequences are SGHDT and YYEEEE. Trimming removed 4 bases from V and 5 bases from J, with 12 bases in between. The CDR3 sequence is 13 residues long. This clone was found a few times.

Sequenced sample: PBMCs or T cells enriched from blood (not recorded which). The genes are TRBV5-6 and TRBJ1-1; possible D gene TRBD1, 5 bases. This TCR was recovered from a woman between 35 and 50 years old in a cohort exposed to, infected with or recovered from COVID-19 (not recorded which). The CDR3 protein is CASSLVDRTEAFF. The CDR3 DNA reads as TGTGCCAGCAGCCTAGTTGACAGAACTGAAGCTTTCTTT.